This entry lists 29 T cell receptor beta chains sequenced from one sample in a study of T cells after yellow fever vaccination. TCRdb redid the calling of the 5' RACE reads with MiXCR, one entry per CDR3 protein. The sample shows under 550,000 distinct CDR3 sequences, 21% of them seen only once. Sequencing was performed on PBMCs, taken 20 to 25 days after the first yellow fever vaccination. Receptors were obtained from a man aged 18 to 30 who received the YFV17D yellow fever vaccine.

The chain carries TRBV5-1 and TRBJ2-3; tentative D call: TRBD1 (5 bases). V lost 0 bases and J lost 8, with 19 bases in between. The CDR3 loop spans 16 amino acids. The germline V gene encodes CDR1 SGHRS and CDR2 YFSETQ. The CDR3 region has the DNA TGCGCCAGCAGCTTGGACTGGGCAGGGTCCCAGGGTACGCAGTATTTT. Encoded protein: CASSLDWAGSQGTQYF. Full variable domain (remainder filled in from reference TRBV5-1 and TRBJ2-3): KAGVTQTPRYLIKTRGQQVTLSCSPISGHRSVSWYQQTPGQGLQFLFEYFSETQRNKGNFPGRFSGRQFSNSRSEMNVSTLELGDSALYLCASSLDWAGSQGTQYFGPGTRLTVL.

This clonotype was counted only a few times. V and J are TRBV4-3 and TRBJ1-6, with 10 bases matching TRBD1. Germline V gives CDR1 LGHNA, CDR2 YSLEER. This CDR3 has 18 residues. V shed 0 bases, J shed 6 bases, and the junction held 8 bases outside the gene matches. The CDR3 region has the DNA TGCGCCAGCAGCCAAGAGGGACAGGGGAGGGCTGGTAATTCACCCCTCCACTTT. It yields the protein CASSQEGQGRAGNSPLHF.

The rearrangement joins TRBV7-2 to TRBJ2-7, with D possibly TRBD1 on 6 matching bases. CDR1 and CDR2 (germline): SGHTA, FQGNSA. The CDR3 has 15 amino acids. Trimming stripped 5 bases from V and 0 bases from J, with 14 bases between. CDR3 DNA sequence: TGTGCCAGCAGCCTGGACAGAACCTCCTCCTACGAGCAGTACTTC. Its protein product is CASSLDRTSSYEQYF.

The chain joins TRBV14 to TRBJ2-3; 10 nucleotides match TRBD2. CDR3 length equals 17 residues. Germline loops: CDR1 SGHDN, CDR2 FVKESK. V lost 1 base and J lost 5; bases outside the gene matches: 9. The chain's CDR3 is CASSQASGGPSIDTQYF. CDR3 nucleotides: TGTGCCAGCAGCCAAGCTAGCGGGGGCCCTTCCATAGATACGCAGTATTTT.

This chain connects TRBV19 to TRBJ1-6; D remains ambiguous. The germline V and J ends were trimmed by 4 bases and 4 bases, with 5 bases remaining between them. The CDR3 extends over 13 amino acids. In germline, CDR1 is LNHDA, CDR2 SQIVND (reference sequence). This CDR3 is CASSSQYNSPLHF. Written as DNA, the CDR3 is TGTGCCAGTAGTAGCCAGTATAATTCACCCCTCCACTTT.

In this sample, this clonotype turned up a few times. The V call is TRBV5-1, the J call TRBJ1-2; D may be TRBD1 (6 bases). The length of the CDR3 is 14 residues. Germline lookup yields CDR1 SGHRS and CDR2 YFSETQ. V lost 1 base to trimming and J lost 8 bases, with 15 bases between them. In DNA form, the CDR3 reads TGCGCCAGCAGCTTGCGGACAGAACCACAGGGCTACACCTTC. Its translation is CASSLRTEPQGYTF.

This clonotype has a count of ten or more. The chain carries TRBV5-5 and TRBJ1-1; D is undetermined. Germline V gene sequence: CDR1 SGHKS, CDR2 YYEKEE (reference sequence). The V end lost 0 bases, the J end lost 5 bases, and 14 bases lay between the germline ends. This CDR3 region has 15 residues. The CDR3 reads CASSLGAPGGTEAFF. CDR3 sequence (DNA): TGTGCCAGCAGCTTGGGGGCGCCCGGTGGTACTGAAGCTTTCTTT.

The chain uses TRBV7-2 and TRBJ2-7, with D perhaps given as TRBD1 or TRBD2 (5 bases each). V was pared by 4 bases and J by 3 bases, with 13 bases between. The CDR3 has 14 amino acids. Germline CDR1 reads SGHTA; CDR2 reads FQGNSA. CDR3 sequence reads: CASSSWGKGYEQYF. CDR3 coding DNA: TGTGCCAGCAGCTCCTGGGGGAAGGGCTACGAGCAGTACTTC.

A remark on this clonotype: A junction boundary mismatches the germline segment, possibly from a read error. The V and J genes are TRBV7-8 and TRBJ2-7; D tentatively fits TRBD1 or TRBD2 (5 bases each). The germline CDR1 and CDR2 sequences are SGHVS and FQNEAQ. The CDR3 covers 16 residues. The CDR3 DNA follows: TGTGCCAGCAGCTTAGACGGGGCAGGGACCTCCTACGCGCAGTACTTC. Its protein is CASSLDGAGTSYAQYF.

This clonotype was seen a few times. This chain uses TRBV12-3 or TRBV12-4 with TRBJ2-7; 10 bases are a match to TRBD1. With V trimmed by 2 bases and J by 6 bases, 4 bases remained unmatched. CDR3 length equals 14 residues. CDR3 sequence (DNA): TGTGCCAGCAGTTTATCCGGGACAGGGGTCGAGCAGTACGTC. Translation: CASSLSGTGVEQYV.

The J gene is TRBJ1-4, the V gene TRBV28, with unresolved D. Looked up from germline, CDR1 is MDHEN and CDR2 is SYDVKM. The CDR3 runs 12 residues. Trimming shortened V by 8 bases and J by 10 bases, and 14 bases separated the two germline ends. The CDR3 bases are TGTGCCAGCGGGCAGAGTTACGGAAAACTGTTTTTT. It yields the protein CASGQSYGKLFF.

This chain connects TRBV6-5 to TRBJ2-3; 9 nucleotides line up with TRBD1. V shed 0 bases, J shed 1 base, and the junction held 11 bases outside the gene matches. The CDR3 loop spans 19 amino acids. Germline V lookup: CDR1 MNHEY, CDR2 SVGAGI. The CDR3 reads CASSYSNARTGDRTDTQYF. The CDR3 DNA reads as TGTGCCAGCAGTTACTCGAATGCACGGACAGGGGACCGCACAGATACGCAGTATTTT.

This clonotype appeared many times. This sequence joins TRBV10-3 and TRBJ2-6, with a weak D call TRBD1 (5 bases). This CDR3 has 16 residues. Germline loops: CDR1 ENHRY, CDR2 SYGVKD. V was pared by 6 bases and J by 0 bases, with 12 bases between. The CDR3 sequence is CAIRPTESSGANVLTF. Written as DNA, the CDR3 is TGTGCCATCAGACCGACAGAAAGCTCTGGGGCCAACGTCCTGACTTTC.

The chain recombines TRBV4-3 with TRBJ1-2; no firm D call. V was shortened by 4 bases and J by 9 bases, with 18 bases between the two germline ends. CDR1 and CDR2 from the germline V gene are LGHNA and YSLEER. This CDR3 spans 14 amino acids. As DNA, the CDR3 is TGCGCCAGCAGCCGGACTTCCTCTCGGTCGAGCTACACCTTC. Its translation is CASSRTSSRSSYTF.

V usage is TRBV5-6 and J usage is TRBJ2-7; 10 bases agree with TRBD1. Germline CDR1 and CDR2: SGHDT and YYEEEE. J lost 9 bases, V lost 0 bases, and 9 bases had no gene match. CDR3 length: 15 residues. The CDR3 loop reads CASSLAGTGESGQYV. As DNA, the CDR3 is TGTGCCAGCAGCTTGGCCGGGACAGGGGAGTCTGGGCAGTACGTC.

The chain employs TRBV6-1 and TRBJ1-1; 7 bases align to TRBD1. The germline V gene encodes CDR1 MNHNS and CDR2 SASEGT. CDR3 length equals 14 residues. The J segment lost 6 bases and the V segment lost 6 bases, leaving 10 bases of the junction unmatched. The CDR3 region has the DNA TGTGCCAGCAGCATCGGCGACAGGGCCGCTGAAGCTTTCTTT. Amino acid sequence: CASSIGDRAAEAFF.

This chain links TRBV20-1 with TRBJ1-2; TRBD1 aligns across 8 bases. The trim removed 1 base at V and 5 bases at J, leaving 3 bases unmatched. The CDR3 contains 13 residues. From germline, CDR1 is DFQATT and CDR2 SNEGSKA (reference sequence). The CDR3 sequence: CSARVQGAYGYTF. CDR3 bases: TGCAGTGCTAGAGTTCAGGGGGCATATGGCTACACCTTC.

The V and J genes are TRBV27 and TRBJ2-3, with TRBD2 matching 7 bases. The CDR3 is made up of 14 amino acids. The V gene's germline CDR1 is MNHEY and CDR2 SMNVEV (reference sequence). Losses at the gene ends were 5 bases for V and 2 bases for J; bases not matched to a gene: 4. CDR3 sequence: CASSLERDTDTQYF. CDR3 sequence (DNA): TGTGCCAGCAGTCTAGAGCGGGACACAGATACGCAGTATTTT.

The CDR3 protein is CASSVGGQNYEQYF. The CDR3 bases are TGTGCCAGCAGCGTAGGGGGGCAAAACTACGAGCAGTACTTC. V usage is TRBV9 and J usage is TRBJ2-7, with a weak D call TRBD1 (6 bases). This CDR3 contains 14 residues. The V and J ends lost 0 bases and 3 bases respectively, with 10 bases between them. Germline V gene lookup returns CDR1 SGDLS and CDR2 YYNGEE.

This rearrangement joins TRBV5-1 to TRBJ2-1; 12 positions agree with TRBD2. V lost 0 bases, J lost 3 bases, and 4 bases stayed unmatched. The CDR3 extends over 17 amino acids. Germline V gene lookup returns CDR1 SGHRS and CDR2 YFSETQ. Here the CDR3 reads CASSLGLAGDRYNEQFF. Here the CDR3 DNA reads TGCGCCAGCAGCTTGGGACTAGCGGGGGATCGCTACAATGAGCAGTTCTTC.

V usage is TRBV29-1 and J usage is TRBJ1-5; D is ambiguous. Germline V gene lookup returns CDR1 SQVTM and CDR2 ANQGSEA. V lost 6 bases, J lost 2 bases, and 8 bases lay in between. CDR3 length: 12 amino acids. The CDR3 reads CSVATGNQPQHF. CDR3 in DNA: TGCAGCGTAGCTACTGGCAATCAGCCCCAGCATTTT.

The chain carries TRBV7-8 and TRBJ2-3, with D possibly being TRBD1 (6 bases). V dropped 0 bases and J dropped 0 bases, with 10 bases sitting between them. CDR1 SGHVS and CDR2 FQNEAQ come from the germline V gene. The CDR3 has 16 amino acids. The CDR3, as DNA: TGTGCCAGCAGCTTAGCCCATCAGGGGAGCACAGATACGCAGTATTTT. Translated: CASSLAHQGSTDTQYF.

The table lists this clonotype with many counts. The chain employs TRBV6-2 or TRBV6-3 and TRBJ2-1, with 10 bases lining up with TRBD2. J lost 4 bases, V lost 2 bases, and 11 bases had no gene match. Germline V gene data show CDR1 as MNHEY and CDR2 as SVGEGT. The CDR3 has 18 amino acids. The CDR3 spells CASSYLGLAGVLYNEQFF. Written as DNA, the CDR3 is TGTGCCAGCAGTTACCTCGGGCTAGCGGGGGTTCTTTACAATGAGCAGTTCTTC.

The rearrangement joins TRBV5-1 to TRBJ1-1; TRBD1 might be the D (6 bases). The length of the CDR3 is 16 residues. Germline lookup yields CDR1 SGHRS and CDR2 YFSETQ. The V end was cut by 4 bases, the J end by 10 bases, with 26 bases between. CDR3 sequence: CASSPRGRGDTGTAFF. In DNA form, the CDR3 reads TGCGCCAGCAGCCCGAGGGGTAGAGGGGACACCGGCACAGCTTTCTTT.

The CDR3 bases are TGTGCCAGCAGCGCCCACGGGGCCGGCACAGATACGCAGTATTTT. This translates into CASSAHGAGTDTQYF. The rearrangement links TRBV3-1 to TRBJ2-3, with D possibly being TRBD1 or TRBD2 (5 bases each). Per the germline V gene, CDR1 is LGHDT and CDR2 is YNNKEL (reference sequence). V dropped 5 bases and J dropped 1 base, with 13 bases sitting between them. The CDR3 contains 15 residues.

CDR3 sequence reads: CASSPGGYTDTQYF. In DNA form, the CDR3 reads TGTGCCAGCAGCCCCGGGGGTTACACAGATACGCAGTATTTT. The chain recombines TRBV7-2 with TRBJ2-3; D might be TRBD2 (6 bases). V lost 5 bases, J lost 2 bases, and 11 bases lay in between. The CDR3 has 14 residues. Germline CDR1 SGHTA, CDR2 FQGNSA.

V gene TRBV2 combines with J gene TRBJ2-2, with no clear D. Germline CDR1 and CDR2: SNHLY and FYNNEI. This CDR3 has 14 amino acids. Deletions cut 3 bases from V and 3 bases from J, with 8 bases between. CDR3 coding DNA: TGTGCCAGCAGTGATGGGGTGGACACCGGGGAGCTGTTTTTT. Translated: CASSDGVDTGELFF.

There are a few counts of this clonotype. The chain has TRBV18 and TRBJ2-5, with 8 nucleotides matching TRBD2. J gave up 5 bases and V 6 bases, and 8 bases lay outside the gene matches. CDR1 is KGHSH, CDR2 LQKENI, per germline. This CDR3 spans 14 amino acids. The DNA of the CDR3 is TGTGCCAGCTCCCTCGGGGGGGTTGGCGAGACCCAGTACTTC. Its protein is CASSLGGVGETQYF.

The V and J genes are TRBV25-1 and TRBJ1-2; the match to TRBD1 covers 9 bases. With 3 bases clipped from V and 5 bases from J, the junction kept 10 bases outside the gene matches. Germline V gives CDR1 MGHDK, CDR2 SYGVNS. CDR3 length: 16 residues. Here the CDR3 DNA reads TGTGCCAGCAGTGACAGCACCCGGGACAGGGATTATGGCTACACCTTC. Translated, it gives CASSDSTRDRDYGYTF.